The clone carrying this TCR beta chain was recorded only once. This sample was included in a study of blood T cell repertoires in COVID-19. Germline CDR1 SGDLS, CDR2 YYNGEE. After removal of 4 bases from V and 0 bases from J, the junction contained 5 bases not matched to a gene. CDR3 length: 15 amino acids. Clones were read by immunoSEQ multiplex PCR, and TCRdb kept only the in-frame ones, dropping some. The sample lists 210,000 or so clones; around 85% were seen once. The J gene is TRBJ2-5, the V gene TRBV9; 8 bases match TRBD1. Specimen: peripheral blood. The TCR sequence derives from a man aged 50 to 60 who had recovered from COVID-19. Here the CDR3 DNA reads TGTGCCAGCAGCCCTCGACAGGGGCACCAAGAGACCCAGTACTTC. The encoded protein is CASSPRQGHQETQYF.